This is a list of T cell receptor beta chains from one sample in a study of blood T cell repertoires in COVID-19. Sequenced by immunoSEQ multiplex PCR; TCRdb stores in-frame clones only, minus some. The profile covers around 190,000 clones, with 88% appearing a single time and 1.5% to 2% taken by the ten largest. Material: peripheral blood. Source of these receptors: a man aged 18 to 29 with active or convalescent COVID-19. The CDR3 runs from the conserved cysteine through the conserved F or W. The D gene is left open where the match is weak. The size of a clone is reported for some rows only, either as once, few or many, or as a class for expanded clones.

J	size	D	V	CDR3	DNA
TRBJ1-2	.	.	TRBV11-2	CASSLISWGDGYTF	TGTGCCAGCAGCCTTATTTCGTGGGGAGATGGCTACACCTTC
TRBJ1-5	.	.	TRBV3-1/TRBV3-2	CASSQEEGTPVCNQPQHF	TGTGCCAGCAGCCAAGAAGAGGGAACCCCTGTATGCAATCAGCCCCAGCATTTT
TRBJ2-3	once	.	TRBV4-1	CASSQSGTDTQYF	TGCGCCAGCAGCCAAAGCGGGACAGATACGCAGTATTTT
TRBJ2-1	.	TRBD2	TRBV19	CASMEGLGRNEQFF	TGTGCCAGTATGGAAGGACTAGGTCGCAATGAGCAGTTCTTC
TRBJ2-3	.	TRBD1	TRBV19	CASSTRRQGGADTQYF	TGTGCCAGTAGTACCCGGCGACAGGGGGGGGCAGATACGCAGTATTTT
TRBJ1-1	few	.	TRBV5-1	CASSRGERNTEAFF	TGCGCCAGCAGCCGCGGCGAGCGAAATACTGAAGCTTTCTTT
TRBJ2-1	once	TRBD2	TRBV12-3/TRBV12-4	CASSFDGGWFF	TGTGCCAGCAGTTTCGACGGGGGGTGGTTCTTC
TRBJ2-2	.	TRBD2	TRBV4-2	CASSQDGGGTGLATTGELFF	TGTGCCAGCAGCCAAGATGGAGGAGGTACCGGACTAGCGACAACCGGGGAGCTGTTTTTT
TRBJ1-2	.	.	TRBV15	CATSRVVSGGDGYTF	TGTGCCACCAGCAGGGTTGTAAGCGGGGGTGATGGCTACACCTTC
TRBJ1-4	.	TRBD1	TRBV6-6	CATYSGQVEGEKLFF	TGTGCCACCTACAGCGGACAGGTTGAGGGTGAAAAACTGTTTTTT
TRBJ1-6	.	.	TRBV7-3	CASSLQSYNSPLHF	TGTGCCAGCAGCCTACAGAGTTATAATTCACCCCTCCACTTT
TRBJ1-4	.	.	TRBV5-6	CASSVTTNEKLFF	TGTGCCAGCAGCGTAACAACTAATGAAAAACTGTTTTTT
TRBJ1-1	.	TRBD1	TRBV29-1	CSVADLGQAENTEAFF	TGCAGCGTCGCCGACTTGGGACAGGCGGAGAACACTGAAGCTTTCTTT
TRBJ2-7	.	.	TRBV29-1	CSVEAGRVGEQYF	TGCAGCGTTGAAGCGGGCAGGGTTGGCGAGCAGTACTTC
TRBJ2-1	.	TRBD2	TRBV20-1	CSASRSGVTNEQFF	TGCAGTGCTAGTCGTAGCGGGGTAACCAATGAGCAGTTCTTC
TRBJ2-1	.	.	TRBV18	CASSPTGWKFF	TGTGCCAGCTCACCAACAGGGTGGAAGTTCTTC
TRBJ1-1	.	.	TRBV9	CASSRQGLGTEAFF	TGTGCCAGCAGTCGCCAGGGGCTGGGCACTGAAGCTTTCTTT
TRBJ1-5	.	TRBD1	TRBV30	CAWSGGPTGGGNQPQHF	TGTGCCTGGAGTGGGGGACCGACAGGGGGAGGCAATCAGCCCCAGCATTTT
TRBJ2-7	.	.	TRBV9	CASSRGSAENYEQYF	TGTGCCAGCTCCCGAGGATCAGCGGAGAACTACGAGCAGTACTTC
TRBJ1-2	.	TRBD1	TRBV5-5	CASSRSLVGQGASKNYGYTF	TGTGCCAGCAGCCGGAGCCTTGTGGGACAGGGGGCTTCAAAAAACTATGGCTACACCTTC
TRBJ2-5	.	.	TRBV11-1	CASSLDRVETQYF	TGTGCCAGCAGCTTAGACAGGGTTGAGACCCAGTACTTC
TRBJ2-3	.	TRBD2	TRBV5-4	CASSPRGTTSDTQYF	TGTGCCAGCAGCCCAAGAGGGACTACCTCAGATACGCAGTATTTT
TRBJ1-5	many	TRBD1	TRBV2	CASSEFGRGYQPQHF	TGTGCCAGCAGTGAATTCGGCAGGGGGTATCAGCCCCAGCATTTT
TRBJ1-4	few	.	TRBV5-8	CASSLSRGRNEKLFF	TGTGCCAGCAGCTTGTCAAGGGGAAGAAATGAAAAACTGTTTTTT
TRBJ1-4	.	TRBD1	TRBV7-8	CASSYRGGVNEKLFF	TGTGCCAGCAGCTATCGAGGGGGCGTCAATGAAAAACTGTTTTTT
TRBJ2-7	once	.	TRBV7-8	CASSPDTGQYF	TGTGCCAGCAGCCCAGATACAGGGCAGTACTTC
TRBJ1-2	.	.	TRBV19	CASSETRDLWYGYTF	TGTGCCAGTAGCGAAACCAGGGACTTGTGGTATGGCTACACCTTC
TRBJ2-2	once	TRBD1	TRBV5-1	CASSARDRETGELFF	TGCGCCAGCAGCGCCCGGGACAGGGAGACCGGGGAGCTGTTTTTT
TRBJ2-1	.	TRBD1	TRBV6-5	CASSRDRGNEQFF	TGTGCCAGCAGCCGGGACAGGGGAAATGAGCAGTTCTTC
TRBJ1-4	.	TRBD1	TRBV2	CASSGQRTGYEKLFF	TGTGCCAGCAGTGGCCAGCGGACAGGGTATGAAAAACTGTTTTTT
TRBJ1-1	.	.	TRBV5-1	CASSLTGKMNTEAFF	TGCGCCAGCAGCCTCACCGGTAAGATGAACACTGAAGCTTTCTTT
TRBJ1-3	.	TRBD1	TRBV11-2	CASSSTGGSGNTIYF	TGTGCCAGCAGCTCAACAGGGGGATCTGGAAACACCATATATTTT
TRBJ2-3	once	TRBD2	TRBV5-6	CASSSGVSGAADTQYF	TGTGCCAGCAGCTCCGGGGTTAGCGGGGCGGCAGATACGCAGTATTTT
TRBJ1-1	.	.	TRBV11-2	CASSLAGDSQAFF	TGTGCCAGCAGCTTAGCGGGAGACAGTCAAGCTTTCTTT
TRBJ1-2	few	.	TRBV4-1	CASSQRGGPDGYTF	TGCGCCAGCAGCCAGAGGGGGGGGCCGGATGGCTACACCTTC
TRBJ1-2	.	.	TRBV29-1	CSVGKDLIAYGYTF	TGCAGCGTCGGAAAGGACTTGATAGCCTATGGCTACACCTTC
TRBJ1-4	once	.	TRBV29-1	CSVGTGGRNEKLFF	TGCAGCGTTGGGACGGGAGGCAGGAATGAAAAACTGTTTTTT
TRBJ2-6	.	TRBD1	TRBV7-9	CASSPGQPSGANVLTF	TGTGCCAGCAGCCCGGGACAGCCTTCAGGGGCCAACGTCCTGACTTTC
TRBJ2-5	.	TRBD1	TRBV6-5	CASSYSNRGRETQYF	TGTGCCAGCAGTTACTCGAACAGGGGGCGGGAGACCCAGTACTTC
TRBJ2-6	.	.	TRBV4-2	CASSQVLSGANVLTF	TGTGCCAGCAGCCAAGTCCTCTCTGGGGCCAACGTCCTGACTTTC
TRBJ2-1	.	.	TRBV27	CASSFRGSEQFF	TGTGCCAGCAGTTTCCGAGGGTCTGAGCAGTTCTTC
TRBJ1-5	.	TRBD1	TRBV19	CASSIAKQGAGQPQHF	TGTGCCAGTAGTATTGCCAAACAGGGGGCCGGACAGCCCCAGCATTTT
TRBJ2-5	.	TRBD2	TRBV7-6	CASSWLGAGVQETQYF	TGTGCCAGCAGCTGGCTCGGGGCGGGAGTTCAAGAGACCCAGTACTTC
TRBJ2-1	.	TRBD2	TRBV30	CAWSGIAGNEQFF	TGTGCCTGGAGTGGGATAGCGGGGAATGAGCAGTTCTTC
TRBJ1-1	.	.	TRBV11-1	CASSRTGYTEAFF	TGTGCCAGCAGTCGGACGGGGTACACTGAAGCTTTCTTT
TRBJ1-1	.	TRBD1	TRBV12-5	CASGLVPVQGATEAFF	TGTGCTAGTGGTTTGGTACCGGTACAGGGGGCAACTGAAGCTTTCTTT
TRBJ1-3	.	TRBD1	TRBV30	CAWGSQGTGNTIYF	TGTGCCTGGGGTTCACAGGGGACTGGAAACACCATATATTTT
TRBJ2-3	.	TRBD2	TRBV11-3	CASSNGGSPGDTQYF	TGTGCCAGCAGCAACGGGGGGAGTCCCGGAGATACGCAGTATTTT
TRBJ1-3	.	TRBD1	TRBV18	CASSQDRAGGNTIYF	TGTGCCAGCTCACAGGACAGGGCAGGAGGAAACACCATATATTTT